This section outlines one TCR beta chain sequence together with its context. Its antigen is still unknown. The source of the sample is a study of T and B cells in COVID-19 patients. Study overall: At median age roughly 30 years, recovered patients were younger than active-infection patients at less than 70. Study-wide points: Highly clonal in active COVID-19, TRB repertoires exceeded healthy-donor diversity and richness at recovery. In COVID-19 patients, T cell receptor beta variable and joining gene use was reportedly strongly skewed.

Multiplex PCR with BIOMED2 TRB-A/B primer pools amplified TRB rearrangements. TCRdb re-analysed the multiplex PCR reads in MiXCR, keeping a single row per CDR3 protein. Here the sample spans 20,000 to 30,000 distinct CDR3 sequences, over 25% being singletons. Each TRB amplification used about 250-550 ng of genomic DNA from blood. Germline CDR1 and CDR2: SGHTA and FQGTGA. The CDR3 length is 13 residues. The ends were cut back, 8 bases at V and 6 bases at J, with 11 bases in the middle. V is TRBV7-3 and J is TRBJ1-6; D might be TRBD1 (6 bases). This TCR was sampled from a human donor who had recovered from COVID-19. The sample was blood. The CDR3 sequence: CASSGVPNSPLHF. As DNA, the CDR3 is TGTGCCAGCTCAGGGGTTCCTAATTCACCCCTCCACTTT. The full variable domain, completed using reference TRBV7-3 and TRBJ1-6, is GAGVSQTPSNKVTEKGKYVELRCDPISGHTALYWYRQSLGQGPEFLIYFQGTGAADDSGLPNDRFFAVRPEGSVSTLKIQRTERGDSAVYLCASSGVPNSPLHFGNGTRLTVT.